The 2 T cell receptor beta chains given below trace back to one sample, sequenced in a study of shared clonotypes between healthy human individuals. The method was immunoSEQ multiplex PCR; TCRdb's version includes in-frame clones alone and lacks a portion of them. The sample lists 2 million to 2.5 million clones, roughly 94% occurring once. Sequencing was carried out using naive CD4+ T cells sorted from blood. The subset denotes: CD45RA+ positively selected. The receptors here all came from a man between 18 and 29 years old in good health.

This clone occurred once. The CDR3: CAWSFRLAGDNEQFF. Written as DNA, the CDR3 is TGTGCCTGGAGTTTTCGACTAGCGGGGGACAATGAGCAGTTCTTC. This rearrangement joins TRBV30 to TRBJ2-1, with 12 bases lining up with TRBD2. The CDR3 has 15 amino acids. Germline V gene data show CDR1 as GTSNPN and CDR2 as SVGIG (reference sequence). V lost 2 bases and J lost 5; bases outside the gene matches: 4. Complete variable domain (other parts from reference TRBV30 and TRBJ2-1): SQTIHQWPATLVQPVGSPLSLECTVEGTSNPNLYWYRQAAGRGLQLLFYSVGIGQISSEVPQNLSASRPQDRQFILSSKKLLLSDSGFYLCAWSFRLAGDNEQFFGPGTRLTVL.

This chain joins TRBV7-2 and TRBJ2-7; D possibly corresponds to TRBD2 (6 bases). The CDR3 extends over 14 amino acids. Trimming stripped 4 bases from V and 4 bases from J, with 14 bases between. CDR1 and CDR2 from the germline V gene are SGHTA and FQGNSA. CDR3 residues: CASSSGLNGYEQYF. CDR3 nucleotides: TGTGCCAGCAGCTCGGGACTCAACGGTTACGAGCAGTACTTC.